A selection of T cell receptor beta chains follows, all from one sample in a study of identical twins. TCRdb itself ran the 5' RACE reads through MiXCR, one entry per CDR3 protein. The sample lists roughly 250,000 distinct CDR3 sequences; about an eighth were seen once. Sequencing was done on a sample of memory (CD45RO+) T cells sorted from blood. These receptor sequences come from a young woman in good health. CDR3s include the opening cysteine and the closing phenylalanine or tryptophan. A D gene is named only where the DNA matches it firmly. Some rows have no size entry. The others give once, few or many, or a class for an expanded clone.

v_call: TRBV5-1; j_call: TRBJ1-5; d_call: -; clone_size: few; cdr3_nt: TGCGCCAGCAGCTCCGGGACGGGTGGTCAGCCCCAGCATTTT; cdr3_aa: CASSSGTGGQPQHF
v_call: TRBV11-1; j_call: TRBJ2-4; d_call: -; clone_size: -; cdr3_nt: TGTGCCAGCAGCCCCCCGATCGGGCAGACGCTAGCCAAAAACATTCAGTACTTC; cdr3_aa: CASSPPIGQTLAKNIQYF
v_call: TRBV11-2; j_call: TRBJ2-1; d_call: -; clone_size: many; cdr3_nt: TGTGCCAGCAGCCCGACCAATGAGCAGTTCTTC; cdr3_aa: CASSPTNEQFF
v_call: TRBV16; j_call: TRBJ2-1; d_call: -; clone_size: few; cdr3_nt: TGTGCCAGCAGTCTACTCGACCGAGACAATGAGCAGTTCTTC; cdr3_aa: CASSLLDRDNEQFF
v_call: TRBV12-3/TRBV12-4; j_call: TRBJ2-1; d_call: TRBD1; clone_size: -; cdr3_nt: TGTGCCGACAGGGAGTCCTACAATGAGCAGTTCTTC; cdr3_aa: CADRESYNEQFF
v_call: TRBV7-3; j_call: TRBJ2-1; d_call: TRBD2; clone_size: once; cdr3_nt: TGTGCCAGCAGCTCGTCTAGCGGTCTCAATGAGCAGTTCTTC; cdr3_aa: CASSSSSGLNEQFF
v_call: TRBV18; j_call: TRBJ2-7; d_call: -; clone_size: many; cdr3_nt: TGTGCCAGCTCACCACCTAGATCCTACGAGCAGTACTTC; cdr3_aa: CASSPPRSYEQYF
v_call: TRBV14; j_call: TRBJ1-1; d_call: -; clone_size: -; cdr3_nt: TGTGCCAGCAGCTTCCGAGCAGGGCAAGAAGCTTTCTTT; cdr3_aa: CASSFRAGQEAFF
v_call: TRBV12-3/TRBV12-4; j_call: TRBJ2-3; d_call: TRBD2; clone_size: many; cdr3_nt: TGTGCCAGCAGACGGTCCGCTCTAGCGGGTGATACGCAGTATTTT; cdr3_aa: CASRRSALAGDTQYF
v_call: TRBV6-5; j_call: TRBJ2-2; d_call: -; clone_size: -; cdr3_nt: TGTGCCAGCAGTTACAGCCCCCGACTTGGGAACACCGGGGAGCTGTTTTTT; cdr3_aa: CASSYSPRLGNTGELFF
v_call: TRBV10-3; j_call: TRBJ2-7; d_call: TRBD1; clone_size: few; cdr3_nt: TGTGCCATCACCCCGACAGGGGACTACGAGCAGTACTTC; cdr3_aa: CAITPTGDYEQYF
v_call: TRBV20-1; j_call: TRBJ2-2; d_call: -; clone_size: few; cdr3_nt: TGCAGTGCCACAGGGACTTACACCGGGGAGCTGTTTTTT; cdr3_aa: CSATGTYTGELFF
v_call: TRBV4-1; j_call: TRBJ2-1; d_call: TRBD1; clone_size: -; cdr3_nt: TGCGCCAGCAGCCCAGGGACAGAGGACAATGAGCAGTTCTTC; cdr3_aa: CASSPGTEDNEQFF
v_call: TRBV30; j_call: TRBJ1-1; d_call: TRBD1; clone_size: -; cdr3_nt: TGTGCCTGGAAGGACAGGGCATTCAAAGCTTTCTTT; cdr3_aa: CAWKDRAFKAFF
v_call: TRBV11-3; j_call: TRBJ2-1; d_call: -; clone_size: few; cdr3_nt: TGTGCCAGCAGCTTGGCCTCCTTTGGGGAGCAGTTCTTC; cdr3_aa: CASSLASFGEQFF
v_call: TRBV6-5; j_call: TRBJ2-3; d_call: -; clone_size: few; cdr3_nt: TGTGCCAGCAGTTGGGGTGGAGGCGGGATGGCAGATACGCAGTATTTT; cdr3_aa: CASSWGGGGMADTQYF
v_call: TRBV30; j_call: TRBJ2-6; d_call: TRBD2; clone_size: few; cdr3_nt: TGTGCCTGGACCCTTAGCGGGAGCCCTGGGGCCAACGTCCTGACTTTC; cdr3_aa: CAWTLSGSPGANVLTF
v_call: TRBV4-2; j_call: TRBJ1-1; d_call: -; clone_size: many; cdr3_nt: TGTGCCAGCAGCCAAGACTCAGGGGACACTGAAGCTTTCTTT; cdr3_aa: CASSQDSGDTEAFF